This T cell receptor beta chain was captured by sequencing in a study of CD8 T cells in Susac syndrome. Reverse transcription of 0.5 to 1 ug RNA was performed with random hexamers. Multiplex immunoSEQ PCR targeted 54 Vbeta and 13 Jbeta TCR beta segments. TCRdb re-derived calls from the immunoSEQ multiplex PCR reads in MiXCR, one entry per CDR3 protein. The table has about 120,000 distinct CDR3 sequences, 85% to 95% seen once. General study findings and limits: The number of individuals included in the study's TCR sequencing and HLA analysis was acknowledged as relatively small.

Remarks on this clonotype: Its antigen remains unknown.

V was clipped by 0 bases and J by 0 bases, with 6 bases between them. Germline lookup yields CDR1 SGHRS and CDR2 YFSETQ. The CDR3 contains 15 residues. The J gene is TRBJ2-2, the V gene TRBV5-1, with no clear D. The receptor comes from a human donor in good health. Sequences were obtained from CD8+ T cells from PBMCs. The DNA of the CDR3 is TGCGCCAGCAGCTTGGAGGGTGCGAACACCGGGGAGCTGTTTTTT. Its protein product is CASSLEGANTGELFF.